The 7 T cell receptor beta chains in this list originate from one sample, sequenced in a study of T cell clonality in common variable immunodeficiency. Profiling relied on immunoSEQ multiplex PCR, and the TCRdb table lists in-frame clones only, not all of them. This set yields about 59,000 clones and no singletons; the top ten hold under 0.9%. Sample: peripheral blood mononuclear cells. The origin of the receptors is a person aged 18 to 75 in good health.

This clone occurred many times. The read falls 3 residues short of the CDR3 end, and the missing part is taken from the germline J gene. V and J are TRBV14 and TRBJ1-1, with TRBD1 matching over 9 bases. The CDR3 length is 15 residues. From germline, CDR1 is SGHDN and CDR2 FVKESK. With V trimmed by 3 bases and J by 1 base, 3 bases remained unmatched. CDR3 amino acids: CASSQGQGSNTEAFF. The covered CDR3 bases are TGTGCCAGCAGCCAGGGACAGGGATCGAACACTGAA.

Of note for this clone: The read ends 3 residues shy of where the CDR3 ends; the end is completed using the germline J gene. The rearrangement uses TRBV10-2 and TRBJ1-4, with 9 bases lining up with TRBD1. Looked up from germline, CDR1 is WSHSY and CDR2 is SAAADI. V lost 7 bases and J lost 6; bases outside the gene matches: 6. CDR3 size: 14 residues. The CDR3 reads CASTTGTGYEKLFF. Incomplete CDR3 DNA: TGCGCCAGCACGACCGGGACAGGGTATGAAAAA.

CDR3 residues: CASSSRGGAQETQYF. The CDR3 bases that were read are TGTGCCAGCAGCTCCCGCGGGGGGGCCCAAGAGACG. The chain combines TRBV7-6 with TRBJ2-3; TRBD2 matches 9 bases. The read ends 3 residues before the CDR3 terminus; that terminus is restored from the germline J gene. The CDR3 loop spans 15 amino acids. From germline, CDR1 is SGHVS and CDR2 FNYEAQ.

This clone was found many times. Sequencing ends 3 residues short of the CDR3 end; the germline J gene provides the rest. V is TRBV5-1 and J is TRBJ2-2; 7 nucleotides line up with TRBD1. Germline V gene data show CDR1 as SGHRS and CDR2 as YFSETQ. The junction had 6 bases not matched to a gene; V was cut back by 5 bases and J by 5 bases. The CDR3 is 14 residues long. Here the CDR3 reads CASRPDRVTGELFF. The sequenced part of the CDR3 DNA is TGCGCCAGCAGACCCGACAGGGTTACCGGGGAG.

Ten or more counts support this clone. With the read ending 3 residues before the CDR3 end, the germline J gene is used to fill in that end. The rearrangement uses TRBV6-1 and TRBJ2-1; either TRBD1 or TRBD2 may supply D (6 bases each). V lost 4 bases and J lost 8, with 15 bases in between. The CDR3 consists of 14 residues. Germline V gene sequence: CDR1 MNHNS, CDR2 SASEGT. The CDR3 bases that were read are TGTGCCAGCAGTGTAAAGGGGGAGGCCGATGAG. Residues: CASSVKGEADE. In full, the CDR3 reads CASSVKGEADEQFF.

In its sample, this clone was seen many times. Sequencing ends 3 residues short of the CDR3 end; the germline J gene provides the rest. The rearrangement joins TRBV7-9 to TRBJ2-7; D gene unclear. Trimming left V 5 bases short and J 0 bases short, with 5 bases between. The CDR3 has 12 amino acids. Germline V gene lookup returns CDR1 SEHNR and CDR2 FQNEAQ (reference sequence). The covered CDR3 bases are TGTGCCAGCAGCCACAGCTCCTACGAG. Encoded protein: CASSHSSYE. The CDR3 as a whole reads CASSHSSYEQYF.

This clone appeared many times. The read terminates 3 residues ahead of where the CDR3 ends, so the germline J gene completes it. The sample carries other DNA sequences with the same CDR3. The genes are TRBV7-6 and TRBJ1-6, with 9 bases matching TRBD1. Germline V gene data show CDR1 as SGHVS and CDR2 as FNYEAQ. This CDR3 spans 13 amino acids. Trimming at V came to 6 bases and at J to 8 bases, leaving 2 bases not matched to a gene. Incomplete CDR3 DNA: TGTGCCAGCAGTTGGGACAGGGATTCACCC. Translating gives CASSWDRDSP. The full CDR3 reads CASSWDRDSPLHF.